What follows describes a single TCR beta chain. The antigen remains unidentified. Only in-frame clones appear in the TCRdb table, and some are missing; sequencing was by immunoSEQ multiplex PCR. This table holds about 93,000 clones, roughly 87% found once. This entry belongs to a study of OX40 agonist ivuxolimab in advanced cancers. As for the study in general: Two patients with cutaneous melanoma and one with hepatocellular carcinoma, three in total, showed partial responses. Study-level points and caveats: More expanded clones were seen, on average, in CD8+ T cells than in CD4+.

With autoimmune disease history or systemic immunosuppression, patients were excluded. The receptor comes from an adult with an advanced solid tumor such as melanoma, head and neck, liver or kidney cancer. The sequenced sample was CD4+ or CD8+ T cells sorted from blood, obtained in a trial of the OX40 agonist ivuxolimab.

The CDR3 is CASGSGGSALYEQYF. The CDR3 DNA is TGTGCTAGTGGTTCCGGTGGCAGCGCACTCTACGAGCAGTACTTC. J is TRBJ2-7 and V is TRBV12-5; no clear D. Trimming removed 4 bases at V and 3 bases at J, with 16 bases between. The CDR3 loop spans 15 amino acids. Germline-derived CDR1 and CDR2 are LGHNT and FRNRAP.